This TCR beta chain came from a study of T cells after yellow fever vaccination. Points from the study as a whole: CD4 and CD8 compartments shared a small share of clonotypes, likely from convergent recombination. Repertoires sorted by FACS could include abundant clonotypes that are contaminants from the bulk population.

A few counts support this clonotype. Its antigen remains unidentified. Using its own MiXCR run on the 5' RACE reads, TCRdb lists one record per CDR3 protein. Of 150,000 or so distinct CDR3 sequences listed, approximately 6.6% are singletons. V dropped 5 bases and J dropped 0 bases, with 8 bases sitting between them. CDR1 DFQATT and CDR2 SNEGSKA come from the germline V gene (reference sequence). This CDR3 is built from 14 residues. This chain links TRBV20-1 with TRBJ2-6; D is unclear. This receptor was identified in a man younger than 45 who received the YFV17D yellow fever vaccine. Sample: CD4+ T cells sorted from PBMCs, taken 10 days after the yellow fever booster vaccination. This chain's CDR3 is CSAGVGSGANVLTF. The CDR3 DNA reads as TGCAGTGCTGGCGTGGGCTCTGGGGCCAACGTCCTGACTTTC.